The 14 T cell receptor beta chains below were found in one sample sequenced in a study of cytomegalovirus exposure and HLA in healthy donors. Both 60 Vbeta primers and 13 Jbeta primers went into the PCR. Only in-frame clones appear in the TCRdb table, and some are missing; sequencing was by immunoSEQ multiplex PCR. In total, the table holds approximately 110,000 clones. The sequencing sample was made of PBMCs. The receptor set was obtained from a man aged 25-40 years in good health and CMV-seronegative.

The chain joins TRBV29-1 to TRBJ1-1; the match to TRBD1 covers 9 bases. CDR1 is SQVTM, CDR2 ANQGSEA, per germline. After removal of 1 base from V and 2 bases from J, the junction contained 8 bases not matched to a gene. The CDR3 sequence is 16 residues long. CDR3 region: CSVEGATGGRNTEAFF. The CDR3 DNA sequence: TGCAGCGTTGAAGGCGCCACAGGGGGCAGAAACACTGAAGCTTTCTTT.

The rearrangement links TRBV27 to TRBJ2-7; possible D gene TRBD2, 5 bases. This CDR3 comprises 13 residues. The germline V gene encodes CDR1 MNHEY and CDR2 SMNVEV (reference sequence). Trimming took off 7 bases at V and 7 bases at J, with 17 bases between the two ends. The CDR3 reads CASNEMGRAEQYF. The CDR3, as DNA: TGTGCCAGCAATGAGATGGGGAGAGCTGAGCAGTACTTC.

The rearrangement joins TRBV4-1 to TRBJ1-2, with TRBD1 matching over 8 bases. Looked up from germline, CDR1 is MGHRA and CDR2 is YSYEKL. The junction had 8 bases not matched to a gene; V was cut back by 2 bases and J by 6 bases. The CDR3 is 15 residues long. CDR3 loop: CASSQPRTGMNGYTF. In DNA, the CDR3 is TGCGCCAGCAGCCAACCCCGGACAGGGATGAATGGCTACACCTTC.

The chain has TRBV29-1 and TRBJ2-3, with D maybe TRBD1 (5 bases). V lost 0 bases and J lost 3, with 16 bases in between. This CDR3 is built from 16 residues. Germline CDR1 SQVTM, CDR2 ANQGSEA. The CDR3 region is CSVEDIPQGPTDTQYF. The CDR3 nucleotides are TGCAGCGTTGAAGATATTCCCCAGGGCCCGACAGATACGCAGTATTTT.

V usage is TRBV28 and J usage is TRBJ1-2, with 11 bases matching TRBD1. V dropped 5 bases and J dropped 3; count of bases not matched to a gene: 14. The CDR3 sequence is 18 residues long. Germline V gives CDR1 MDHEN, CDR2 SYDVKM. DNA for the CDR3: TGTGCCAGCAGTCCTGCACTCTGGACAGGGGGCGCGGACTATGGCTACACCTTC. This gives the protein CASSPALWTGGADYGYTF.

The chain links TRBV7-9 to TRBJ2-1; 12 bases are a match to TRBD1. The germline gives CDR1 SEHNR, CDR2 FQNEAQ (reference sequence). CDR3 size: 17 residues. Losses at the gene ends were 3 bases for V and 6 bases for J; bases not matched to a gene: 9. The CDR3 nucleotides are TGTGCCAGCAGCTTTACGGGACAGGGGGCTAGCGGCAATGAGCAGTTCTTC. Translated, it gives CASSFTGQGASGNEQFF. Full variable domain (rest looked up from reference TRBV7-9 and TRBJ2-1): DTGVSQNPRHKITKRGQNVTFRCDPISEHNRLYWYRQTLGQGPEFLTYFQNEAQLEKSRLLSDRFSAERPKGSFSTLEIQRTEQGDSAMYLCASSFTGQGASGNEQFFGPGTRLTVL.

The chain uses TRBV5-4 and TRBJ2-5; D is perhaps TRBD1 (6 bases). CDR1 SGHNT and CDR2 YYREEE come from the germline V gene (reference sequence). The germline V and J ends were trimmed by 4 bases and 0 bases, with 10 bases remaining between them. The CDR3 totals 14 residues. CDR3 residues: CASSRGTNQETQYF. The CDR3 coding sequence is TGTGCCAGCAGCCGTGGGACAAACCAAGAGACCCAGTACTTC.

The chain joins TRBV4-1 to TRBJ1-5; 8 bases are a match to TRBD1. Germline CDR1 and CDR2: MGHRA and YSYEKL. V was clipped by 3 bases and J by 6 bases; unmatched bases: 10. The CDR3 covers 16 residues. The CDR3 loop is CASSHLPGQGSQPQHF. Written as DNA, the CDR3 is TGCGCCAGCAGCCACCTTCCTGGACAGGGCAGTCAGCCCCAGCATTTT.

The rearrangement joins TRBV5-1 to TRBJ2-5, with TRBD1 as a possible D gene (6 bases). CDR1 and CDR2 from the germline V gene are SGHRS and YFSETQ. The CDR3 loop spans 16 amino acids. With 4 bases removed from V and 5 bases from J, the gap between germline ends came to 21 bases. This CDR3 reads CASSRAIRTARETQYF. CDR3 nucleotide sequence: TGCGCCAGCAGCCGCGCGATTCGGACAGCGAGGGAGACCCAGTACTTC.

CDR3 DNA sequence: TGTGCCAGCAGTTTATGGTCGGGGAATGAGCAGTTCTTC. This codes for CASSLWSGNEQFF. The chain is built from TRBV27 and TRBJ2-1; tentatively, D is TRBD2 (5 bases). The CDR3 sequence is 13 residues long. Germline lookup yields CDR1 MNHEY and CDR2 SMNVEV (reference sequence). Trimming took off 1 base at V and 7 bases at J, with 8 bases between the two ends.

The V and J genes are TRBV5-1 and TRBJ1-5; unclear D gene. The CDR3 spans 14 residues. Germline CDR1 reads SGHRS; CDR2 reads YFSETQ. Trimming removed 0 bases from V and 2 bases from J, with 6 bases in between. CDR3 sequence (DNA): TGCGCCAGCAGCTTGGAGCCCGGCAATCAGCCCCAGCATTTT. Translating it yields CASSLEPGNQPQHF.

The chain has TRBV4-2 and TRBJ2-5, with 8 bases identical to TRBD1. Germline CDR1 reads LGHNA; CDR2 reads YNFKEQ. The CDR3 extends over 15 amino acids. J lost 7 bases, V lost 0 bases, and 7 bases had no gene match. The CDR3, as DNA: TGTGCCAGCAGCCAAGACTCTACAGGGGGAGGGACCCAGTACTTC. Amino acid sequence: CASSQDSTGGGTQYF.

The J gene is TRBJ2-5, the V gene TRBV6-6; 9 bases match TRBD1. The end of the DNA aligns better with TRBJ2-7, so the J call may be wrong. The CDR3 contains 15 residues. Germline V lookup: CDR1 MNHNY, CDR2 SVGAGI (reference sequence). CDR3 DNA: TGTGCCAGCAGTTACCCAGGACAGGGGCGGGACGAGCAGTACTTC. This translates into CASSYPGQGRDEQYF.

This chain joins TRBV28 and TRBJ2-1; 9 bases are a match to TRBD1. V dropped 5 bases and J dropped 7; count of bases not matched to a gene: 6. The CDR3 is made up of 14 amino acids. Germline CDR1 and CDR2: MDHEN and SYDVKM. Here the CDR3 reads CASSRQGGGNEQFF. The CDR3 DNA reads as TGTGCCAGCAGTAGACAGGGGGGAGGGAATGAGCAGTTCTTC.